The clone carrying this TCR beta chain was seen many times. This specimen comes from a study of response to subunit inactivated influenza vaccine. TCRdb independently ran MiXCR on the RT-PCR reads; one entry per CDR3 protein. The sample yields around 530,000 distinct CDR3 sequences, more than 15% seen once. The sequence was collected from a man aged 45 to 75 who received an inactivated influenza vaccine. The specimen was CD4+ T cells sorted from PBMCs, collected roughly 24 months after vaccination.

CDR3 sequence (DNA): TGTGCCAGCAGCGCAATTGGGGACAGGGTCTACAATGAGCAGTTCTTC. Protein sequence: CASSAIGDRVYNEQFF. V is TRBV9 and J is TRBJ2-1; 9 bases match TRBD1. In germline, CDR1 is SGDLS, CDR2 YYNGEE. V lost 3 bases, J lost 3 bases, and 7 bases stayed unmatched. CDR3 length: 16 residues.